This T cell receptor (beta chain) was profiled in a study of blood T cell repertoires in COVID-19. Across the study: Both acute and convalescent COVID-19 samples were obtained from the United States, Italy and Spain.

V trimming: 6 bases; J trimming: 1 base; junction bases outside the gene matches: 5. The germline V gene has CDR1 MDHEN and CDR2 SYDVKM. The CDR3 contains 15 residues. Participant reports of clinical history set cohort assignment. Data came from immunoSEQ multiplex PCR; TCRdb stores just in-frame clones and leaves some out. The sample includes hundreds of thousands of clones, 89% seen only once; the top ten take 2.9%. Specimen: PBMCs or T cells enriched from blood (not recorded which). The gene calls are TRBV28 and TRBJ1-2, with 10 bases fitting TRBD1. This TCR came from a woman in her 50s who had been exposed to COVID-19. The CDR3 region is CASSPDRGLNYGYTF. CDR3 coding DNA: TGTGCCAGCAGCCCTGACAGGGGGCTTAACTATGGCTACACCTTC.